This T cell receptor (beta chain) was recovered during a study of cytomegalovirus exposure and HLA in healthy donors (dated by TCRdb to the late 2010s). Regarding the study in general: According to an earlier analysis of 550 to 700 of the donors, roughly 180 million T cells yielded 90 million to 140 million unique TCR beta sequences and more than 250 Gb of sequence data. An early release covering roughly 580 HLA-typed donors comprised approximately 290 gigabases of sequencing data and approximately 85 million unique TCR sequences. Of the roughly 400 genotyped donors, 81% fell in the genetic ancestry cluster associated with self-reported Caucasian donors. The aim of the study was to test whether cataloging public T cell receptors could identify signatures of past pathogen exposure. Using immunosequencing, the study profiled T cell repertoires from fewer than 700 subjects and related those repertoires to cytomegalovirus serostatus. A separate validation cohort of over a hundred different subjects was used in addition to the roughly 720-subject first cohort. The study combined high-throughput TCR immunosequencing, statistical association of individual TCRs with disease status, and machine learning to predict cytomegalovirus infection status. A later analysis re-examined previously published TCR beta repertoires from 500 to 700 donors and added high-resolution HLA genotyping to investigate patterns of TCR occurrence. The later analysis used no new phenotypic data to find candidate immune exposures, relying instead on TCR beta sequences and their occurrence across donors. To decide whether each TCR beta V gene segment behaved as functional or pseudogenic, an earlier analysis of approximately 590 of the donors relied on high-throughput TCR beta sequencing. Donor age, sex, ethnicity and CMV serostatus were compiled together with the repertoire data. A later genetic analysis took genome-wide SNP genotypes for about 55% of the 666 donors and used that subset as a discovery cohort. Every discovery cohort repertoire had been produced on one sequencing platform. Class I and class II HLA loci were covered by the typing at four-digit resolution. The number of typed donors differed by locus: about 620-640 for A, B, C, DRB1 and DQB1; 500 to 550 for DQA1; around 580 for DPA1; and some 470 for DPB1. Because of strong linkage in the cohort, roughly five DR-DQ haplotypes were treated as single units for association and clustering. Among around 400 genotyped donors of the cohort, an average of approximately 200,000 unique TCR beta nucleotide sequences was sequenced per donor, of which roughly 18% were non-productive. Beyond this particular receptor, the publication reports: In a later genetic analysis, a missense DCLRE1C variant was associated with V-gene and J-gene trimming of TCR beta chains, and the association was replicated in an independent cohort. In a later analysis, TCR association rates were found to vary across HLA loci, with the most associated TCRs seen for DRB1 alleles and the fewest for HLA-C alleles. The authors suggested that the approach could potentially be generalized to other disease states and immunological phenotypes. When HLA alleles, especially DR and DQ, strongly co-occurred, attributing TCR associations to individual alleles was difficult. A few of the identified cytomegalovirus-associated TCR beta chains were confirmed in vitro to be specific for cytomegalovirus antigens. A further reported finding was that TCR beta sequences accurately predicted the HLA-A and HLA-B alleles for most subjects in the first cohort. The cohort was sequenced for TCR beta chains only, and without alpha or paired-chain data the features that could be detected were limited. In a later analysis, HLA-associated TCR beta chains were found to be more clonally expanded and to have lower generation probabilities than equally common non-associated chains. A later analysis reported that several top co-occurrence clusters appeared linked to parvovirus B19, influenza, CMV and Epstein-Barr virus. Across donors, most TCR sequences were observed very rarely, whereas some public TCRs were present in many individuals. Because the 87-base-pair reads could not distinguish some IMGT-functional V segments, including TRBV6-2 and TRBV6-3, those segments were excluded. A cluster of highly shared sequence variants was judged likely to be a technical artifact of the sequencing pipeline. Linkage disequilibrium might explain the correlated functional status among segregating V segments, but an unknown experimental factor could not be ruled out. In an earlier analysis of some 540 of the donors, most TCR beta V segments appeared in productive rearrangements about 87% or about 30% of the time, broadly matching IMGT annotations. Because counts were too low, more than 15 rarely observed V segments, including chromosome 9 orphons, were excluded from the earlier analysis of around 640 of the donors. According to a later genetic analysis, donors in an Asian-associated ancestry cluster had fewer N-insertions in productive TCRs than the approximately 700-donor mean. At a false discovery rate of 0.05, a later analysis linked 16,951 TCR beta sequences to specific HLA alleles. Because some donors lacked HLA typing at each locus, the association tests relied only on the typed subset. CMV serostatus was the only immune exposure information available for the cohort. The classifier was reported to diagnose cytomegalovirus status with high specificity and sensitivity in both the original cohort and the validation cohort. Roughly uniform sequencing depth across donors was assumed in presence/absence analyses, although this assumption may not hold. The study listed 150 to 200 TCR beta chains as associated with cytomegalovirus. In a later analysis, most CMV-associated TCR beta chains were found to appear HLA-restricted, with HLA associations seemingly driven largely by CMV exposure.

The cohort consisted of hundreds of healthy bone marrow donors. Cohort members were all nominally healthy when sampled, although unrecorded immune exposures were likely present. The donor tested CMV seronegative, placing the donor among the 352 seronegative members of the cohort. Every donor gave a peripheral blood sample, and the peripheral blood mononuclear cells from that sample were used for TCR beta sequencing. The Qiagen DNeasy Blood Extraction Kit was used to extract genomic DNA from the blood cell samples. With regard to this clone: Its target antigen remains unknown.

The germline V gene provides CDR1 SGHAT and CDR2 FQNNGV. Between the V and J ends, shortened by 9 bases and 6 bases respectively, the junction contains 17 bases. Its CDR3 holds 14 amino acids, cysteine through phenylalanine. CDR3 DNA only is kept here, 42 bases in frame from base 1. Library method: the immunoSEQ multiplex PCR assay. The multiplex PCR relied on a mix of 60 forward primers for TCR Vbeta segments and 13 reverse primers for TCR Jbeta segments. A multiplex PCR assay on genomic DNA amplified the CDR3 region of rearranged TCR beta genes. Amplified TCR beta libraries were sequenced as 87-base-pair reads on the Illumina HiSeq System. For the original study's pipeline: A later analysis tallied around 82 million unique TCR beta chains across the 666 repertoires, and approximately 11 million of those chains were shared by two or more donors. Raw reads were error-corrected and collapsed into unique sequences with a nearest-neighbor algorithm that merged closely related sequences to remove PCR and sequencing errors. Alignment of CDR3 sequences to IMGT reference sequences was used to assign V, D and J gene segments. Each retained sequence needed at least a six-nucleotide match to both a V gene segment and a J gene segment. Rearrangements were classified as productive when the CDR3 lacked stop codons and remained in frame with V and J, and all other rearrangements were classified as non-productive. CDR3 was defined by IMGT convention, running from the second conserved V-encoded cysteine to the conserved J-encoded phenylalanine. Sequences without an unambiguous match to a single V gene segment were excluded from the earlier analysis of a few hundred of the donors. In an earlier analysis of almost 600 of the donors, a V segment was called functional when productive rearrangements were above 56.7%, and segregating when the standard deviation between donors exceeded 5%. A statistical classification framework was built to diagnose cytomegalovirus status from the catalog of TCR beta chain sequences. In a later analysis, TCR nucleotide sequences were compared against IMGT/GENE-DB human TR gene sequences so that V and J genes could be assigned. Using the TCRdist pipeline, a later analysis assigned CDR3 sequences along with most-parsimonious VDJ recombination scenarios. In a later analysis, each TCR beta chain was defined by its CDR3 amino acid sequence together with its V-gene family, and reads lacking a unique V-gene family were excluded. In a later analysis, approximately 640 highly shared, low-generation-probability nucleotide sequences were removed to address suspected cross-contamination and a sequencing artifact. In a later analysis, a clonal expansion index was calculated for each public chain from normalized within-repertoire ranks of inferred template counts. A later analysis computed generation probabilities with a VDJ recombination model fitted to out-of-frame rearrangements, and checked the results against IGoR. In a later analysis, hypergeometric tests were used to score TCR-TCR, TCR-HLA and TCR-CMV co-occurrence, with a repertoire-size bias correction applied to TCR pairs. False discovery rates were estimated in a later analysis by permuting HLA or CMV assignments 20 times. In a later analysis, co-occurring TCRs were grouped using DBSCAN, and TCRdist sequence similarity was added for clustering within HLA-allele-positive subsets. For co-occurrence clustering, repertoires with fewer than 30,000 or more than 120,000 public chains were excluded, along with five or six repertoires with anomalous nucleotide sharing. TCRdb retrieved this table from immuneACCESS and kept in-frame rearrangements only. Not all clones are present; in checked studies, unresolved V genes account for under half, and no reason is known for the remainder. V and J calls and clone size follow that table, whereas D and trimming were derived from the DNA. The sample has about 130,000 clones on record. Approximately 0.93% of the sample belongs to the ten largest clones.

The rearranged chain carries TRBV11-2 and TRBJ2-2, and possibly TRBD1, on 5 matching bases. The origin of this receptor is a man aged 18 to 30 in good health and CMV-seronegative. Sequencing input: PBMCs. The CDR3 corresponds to CARKGYSGSGELFF. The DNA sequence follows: TGTGCCAGAAAGGGGTATTCAGGGTCCGGGGAGCTGTTTTTT. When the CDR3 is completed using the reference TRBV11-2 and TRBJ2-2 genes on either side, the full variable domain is EAGVAQSPRYKIIEKRQSVAFWCNPISGHATLYWYQQILGQGPKLLIQFQNNGVVDDSQLPKDRFSAERLKGVDSTLKIQPAKLEDSAVYLCARKGYSGSGELFFGEGSRLTVL.